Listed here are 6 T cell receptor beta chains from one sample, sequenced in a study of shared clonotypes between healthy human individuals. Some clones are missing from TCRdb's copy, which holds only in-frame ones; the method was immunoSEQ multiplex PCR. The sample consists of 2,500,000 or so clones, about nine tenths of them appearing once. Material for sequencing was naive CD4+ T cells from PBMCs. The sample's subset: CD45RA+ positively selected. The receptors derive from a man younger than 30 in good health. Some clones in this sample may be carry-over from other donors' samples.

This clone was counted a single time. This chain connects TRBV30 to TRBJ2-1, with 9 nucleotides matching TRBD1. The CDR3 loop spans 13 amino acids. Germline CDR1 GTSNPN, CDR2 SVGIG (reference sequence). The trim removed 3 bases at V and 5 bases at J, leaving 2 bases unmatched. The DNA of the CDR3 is TGTGCCTGGAGGGGGACAGGGAACAATGAGCAGTTCTTC. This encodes CAWRGTGNNEQFF.

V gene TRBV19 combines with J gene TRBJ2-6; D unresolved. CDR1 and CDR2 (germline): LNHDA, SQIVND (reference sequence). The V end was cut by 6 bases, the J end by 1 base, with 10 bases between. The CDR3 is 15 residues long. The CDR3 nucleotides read TGTGCCAGTAGCCCCGGAGCGTCTGGGGCCAACGTCCTGACTTTC. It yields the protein CASSPGASGANVLTF.

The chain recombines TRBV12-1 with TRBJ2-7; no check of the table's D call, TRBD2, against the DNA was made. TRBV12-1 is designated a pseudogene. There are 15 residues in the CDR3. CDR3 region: CASSPGARGAYEQYF. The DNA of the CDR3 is TGTGCCAGCAGCCCCGGAGCGCGGGGGGCCTACGAGCAGTACTTC.

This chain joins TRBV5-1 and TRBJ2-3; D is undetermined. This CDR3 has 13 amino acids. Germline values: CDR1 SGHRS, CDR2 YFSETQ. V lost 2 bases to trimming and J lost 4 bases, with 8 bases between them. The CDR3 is CASSFPFPDTQYF. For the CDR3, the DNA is TGCGCCAGCAGCTTCCCTTTCCCAGATACGCAGTATTTT.

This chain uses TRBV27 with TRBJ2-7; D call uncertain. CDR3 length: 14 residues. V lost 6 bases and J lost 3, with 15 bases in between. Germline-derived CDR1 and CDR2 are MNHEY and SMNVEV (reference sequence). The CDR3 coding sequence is TGTGCCAGCAGCGACGGCCGGCTAGGCTACGAGCAGTACTTC. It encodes CASSDGRLGYEQYF.

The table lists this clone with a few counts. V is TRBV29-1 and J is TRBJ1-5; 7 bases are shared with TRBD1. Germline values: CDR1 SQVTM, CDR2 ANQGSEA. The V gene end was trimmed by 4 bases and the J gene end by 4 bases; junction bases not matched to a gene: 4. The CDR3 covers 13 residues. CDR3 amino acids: CSVGRGRNQPQHF. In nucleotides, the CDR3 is TGCAGCGTTGGAAGGGGGCGAAATCAGCCCCAGCATTTT. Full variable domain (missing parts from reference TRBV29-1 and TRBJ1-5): SAVISQKPSRDICQRGTSLTIQCQVDSQVTMMFWYRQQPGQSLTLIATANQGSEATYESGFVIDKFPISRPNLTFSTLTVSNMSPEDSSIYLCSVGRGRNQPQHFGDGTRLSIL.